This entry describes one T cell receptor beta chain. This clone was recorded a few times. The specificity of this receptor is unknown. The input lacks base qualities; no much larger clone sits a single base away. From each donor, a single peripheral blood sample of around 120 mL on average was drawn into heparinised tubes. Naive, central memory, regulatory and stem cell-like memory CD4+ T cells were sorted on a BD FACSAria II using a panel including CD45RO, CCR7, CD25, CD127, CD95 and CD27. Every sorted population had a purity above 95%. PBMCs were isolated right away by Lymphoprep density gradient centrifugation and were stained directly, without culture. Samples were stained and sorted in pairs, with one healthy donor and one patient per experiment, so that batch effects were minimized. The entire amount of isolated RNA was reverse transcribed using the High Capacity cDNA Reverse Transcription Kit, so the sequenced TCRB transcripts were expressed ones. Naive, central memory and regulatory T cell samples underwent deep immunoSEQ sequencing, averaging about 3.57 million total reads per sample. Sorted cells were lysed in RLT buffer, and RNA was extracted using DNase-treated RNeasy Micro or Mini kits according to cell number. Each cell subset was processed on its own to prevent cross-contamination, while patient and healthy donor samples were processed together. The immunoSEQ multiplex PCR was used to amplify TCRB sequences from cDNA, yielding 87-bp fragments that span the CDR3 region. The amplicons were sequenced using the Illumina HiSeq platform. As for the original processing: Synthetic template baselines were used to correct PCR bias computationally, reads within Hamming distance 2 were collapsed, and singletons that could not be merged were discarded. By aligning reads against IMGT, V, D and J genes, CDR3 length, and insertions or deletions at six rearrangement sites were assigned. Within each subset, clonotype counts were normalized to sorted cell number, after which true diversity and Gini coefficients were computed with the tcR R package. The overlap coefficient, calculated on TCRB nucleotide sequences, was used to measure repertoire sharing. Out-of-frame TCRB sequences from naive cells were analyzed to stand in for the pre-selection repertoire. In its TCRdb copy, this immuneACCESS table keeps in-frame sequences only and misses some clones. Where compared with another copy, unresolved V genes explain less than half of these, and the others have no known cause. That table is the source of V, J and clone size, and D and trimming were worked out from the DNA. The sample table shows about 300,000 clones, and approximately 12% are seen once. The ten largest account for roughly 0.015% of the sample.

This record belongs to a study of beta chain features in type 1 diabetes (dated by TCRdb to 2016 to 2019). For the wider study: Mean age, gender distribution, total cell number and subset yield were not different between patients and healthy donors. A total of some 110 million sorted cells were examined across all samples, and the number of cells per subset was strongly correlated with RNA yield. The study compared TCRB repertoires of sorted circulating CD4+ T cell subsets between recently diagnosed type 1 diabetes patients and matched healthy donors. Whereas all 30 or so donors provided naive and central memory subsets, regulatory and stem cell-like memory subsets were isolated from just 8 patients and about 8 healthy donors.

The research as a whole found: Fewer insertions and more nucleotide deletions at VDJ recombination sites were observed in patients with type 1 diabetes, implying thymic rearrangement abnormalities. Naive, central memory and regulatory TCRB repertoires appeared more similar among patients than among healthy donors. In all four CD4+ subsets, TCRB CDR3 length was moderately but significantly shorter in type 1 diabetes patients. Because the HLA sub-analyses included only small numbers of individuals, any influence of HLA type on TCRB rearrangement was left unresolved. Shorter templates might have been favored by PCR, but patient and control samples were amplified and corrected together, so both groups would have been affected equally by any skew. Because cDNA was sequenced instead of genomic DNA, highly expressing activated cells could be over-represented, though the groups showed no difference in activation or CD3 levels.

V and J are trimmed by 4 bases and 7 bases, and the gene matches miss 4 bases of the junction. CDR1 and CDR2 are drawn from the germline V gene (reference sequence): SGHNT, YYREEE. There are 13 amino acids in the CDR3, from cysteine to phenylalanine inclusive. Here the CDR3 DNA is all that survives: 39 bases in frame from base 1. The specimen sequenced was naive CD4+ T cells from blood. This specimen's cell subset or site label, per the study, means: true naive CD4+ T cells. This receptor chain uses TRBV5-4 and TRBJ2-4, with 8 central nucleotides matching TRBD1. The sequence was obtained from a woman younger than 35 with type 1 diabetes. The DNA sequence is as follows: TGTGCCAGCAGCCGTGGACAGGGCAACATTCAGTACTTC. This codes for CASSRGQGNIQYF.